What follows is one T cell receptor (beta chain) and its context. Its antigen is as yet unknown. This entry comes from a study of CD8+ T cells in alopecia areata. Study-wide background: Tofacitinib dosing lasted 6 to 18 months, which was then followed by 6 months off drug.

Once RNA had been extracted, it was reverse transcribed into cDNA to act as the sequencing template. Assay used: immunoSEQ multiplex PCR; TCRdb lists only in-frame clones, some missing. In the table there are 90,000 to 100,000 clones, about 58% of which are singletons. Study-wide results and caveats: Many of the expanded lesional clones endured in scalp and blood while on tofacitinib. Scalp samples also contribute reads from the resident alphabeta T cells found in normal skin.

Trimming took 3 bases from V and 6 from J, leaving 18 bases between them. The CDR3 loop spans 16 amino acids. Germline CDR1 is MDHEN and CDR2 is SYDVKM. Sample treatment: oral pan-JAK inhibitor, 5-10 mg twice daily. Both peripheral blood and punch biopsies of lesional scalp skin were obtained from patients who had alopecia areata. The sample was CD8+ T cells sorted from blood, taken at week 4, from a patient treated with tofacitinib. The receptor was isolated from a human donor with alopecia areata. The chain uses TRBV28 and TRBJ1-5; D unclear. This chain's CDR3 is CASSLVVFESSQPQHF. The CDR3 DNA is TGTGCCAGCAGTTTGGTGGTTTTCGAATCGAGTCAGCCCCAGCATTTT.